Listed below are T cell receptor beta chains from one sample, sequenced in a study of cytomegalovirus exposure and HLA in healthy donors. The data were produced by immunoSEQ multiplex PCR, yet TCRdb's version contains in-frame clones alone and is incomplete. The table lists about 79,000 clones, about three quarters of them singletons. The sample taken for sequencing was PBMCs. These receptors were taken from a man between 60 and 75 years old in good health and CMV-seronegative. Each CDR3 is given without its conserved first and last residue. The D gene is left open where the match is weak.

CDR3aa,d_gene,j_gene,v_gene
ASGEGTTYEQY,NA,TRBJ2-7,TRBV5-1
ASSLGPSTRGGDEQF,NA,TRBJ2-1,TRBV5-1
ASGGPGAAGVGYT,NA,TRBJ1-2,TRBV2
ASSLISGVDEQY,TRBD2,TRBJ2-7,TRBV7-6
ASSVDLDSRNGYT,NA,TRBJ1-2,TRBV9
ASSQAREGWETQY,TRBD2,TRBJ2-5,TRBV4-1
ASSWGLGADEQY,TRBD2,TRBJ2-7,TRBV19
ATGGMAGDNEQF,TRBD2,TRBJ2-1,TRBV7-2
ASSVQGEAPNGYT,NA,TRBJ1-2,TRBV7-2
ASSQEGQPSTDTQY,NA,TRBJ2-3,TRBV4-2
ASSSTRESLEGYT,NA,TRBJ1-2,TRBV2
ASMGAGNEKLF,NA,TRBJ1-4,TRBV6-1
ASRRDFRGSYEQY,NA,TRBJ2-7,TRBV6-5
ASSSSGTSGYEQY,TRBD2,TRBJ2-7,TRBV9
ASSLDRGINQPQH,TRBD1,TRBJ1-5,TRBV27
ASTRPSGQAYEQY,TRBD2,TRBJ2-7,TRBV7-2
ASSLEGSYGYT,NA,TRBJ1-2,TRBV28
ASRIAGVSTGELF,TRBD2,TRBJ2-2,TRBV28
ASRTGGALSEQY,TRBD1,TRBJ2-7,TRBV28
ASSQTGGNQY,TRBD1,TRBJ2-5,TRBV5-1
ASSSGLAGSMY,TRBD2,TRBJ2-7,TRBV5-1
ASSLELGQGLQQY,TRBD1,TRBJ2-5,TRBV5-1
ASSEAFRVEFNQPQH,NA,TRBJ1-5,TRBV6-1
ASRPGQNTGELF,NA,TRBJ2-2,TRBV28
ASSLGQGAYNSPLH,TRBD1,TRBJ1-6,TRBV27
ASSPLDRPTGPANYGYT,TRBD1,TRBJ1-2,TRBV7-9
ASSGQGGEQY,TRBD1,TRBJ2-7,TRBV10-1
ASSPDSGELF,NA,TRBJ2-2,TRBV2
ASSADNSPLH,NA,TRBJ1-6,TRBV9